This TCR beta chain was identified in a study of blood T cell repertoires in COVID-19. Produced via immunoSEQ multiplex PCR; TCRdb's table is partial and in-frame only. The table has under 250,000 clones, over 70% seen once. V shed 2 bases and J 4 bases; nucleotides not matched to a gene: 7. Germline V gene lookup returns CDR1 MGHRA and CDR2 YSYEKL. This CDR3 has 16 residues. The receptor was derived from a woman in her 40s who had been exposed to COVID-19. This chain uses TRBV4-1 with TRBJ1-3, with 8 bases aligning to TRBD1. Input material: PBMCs or T cells enriched from blood (not recorded which). As DNA, the CDR3 is TGCGCCAGCAGCCAACCAACGACAGGGGCCGGAAACACCATATATTTT. Its translation: CASSQPTTGAGNTIYF.